This TCR beta chain was observed in a study of shared clonotypes between healthy human individuals. Study overall: Donor ages ranged 18 to 49 years: a couple of women, a few men.

The CDR3 extends over 12 amino acids. V lost 3 bases, J lost 2 bases, and 1 base lay in between. Genomic DNA (from each subset) was split evenly across several immunoSEQ plates. Sequencing was performed with immunoSEQ multiplex PCR; in TCRdb, only in-frame clones are kept and a portion is missing. The sample contains about 2 million clones, about 95% of which appear only once. Findings and limits, study-wide: Generation probabilities were higher for clonotypes shared across all four sorted-subset donors than for unshared ones. Memory subsets generally showed smaller estimated richness than naive subsets did.

Concerning this clone: The antigen remains unidentified.

Naive CD8 cells lacked CD45RO, underwent positive selection for CCR7 and left out terminally differentiated effector memory CD45RA+ cells. This sequence joins TRBV23-1 and TRBJ2-2; D unclear. TRBV23-1 is treated as an ORF (open reading frame) with a function not yet certain. The source is a man aged 18 to 29 in good health. Input material: naive CD8+ T cells sorted from blood. Here the CDR3 reads CASSHNTGELFF. In DNA, the CDR3 is TGCGCCAGCAGTCACAACACCGGGGAGCTGTTTTTT.